This T cell receptor beta chain came from a study of blood T cell repertoires in COVID-19. Study-level information: PBMCs, B-cell-depleted T cells, or T cells were the source of the cDNA or gDNA that made up the material.

V lost 3 bases, J lost 0 bases, and 10 bases lay in between. CDR1 is SGHNT, CDR2 YYREEE, per germline (reference sequence). The CDR3 covers 16 residues. Measured with immunoSEQ multiplex PCR; TCRdb has only the in-frame clones, and not every one. The sample holds 200,000 to 250,000 clones, roughly 85% seen once. The rearrangement links TRBV5-4 to TRBJ2-6; tentatively, D is TRBD1 (6 bases). This TCR came from a woman in her 70s with COVID-19, enrolled during active disease. The sequenced sample consisted of peripheral blood. The CDR3 here is CASSSPQGSGANVLTF. DNA of the CDR3: TGTGCCAGCAGCTCCCCACAGGGCTCTGGGGCCAACGTCCTGACTTTC.